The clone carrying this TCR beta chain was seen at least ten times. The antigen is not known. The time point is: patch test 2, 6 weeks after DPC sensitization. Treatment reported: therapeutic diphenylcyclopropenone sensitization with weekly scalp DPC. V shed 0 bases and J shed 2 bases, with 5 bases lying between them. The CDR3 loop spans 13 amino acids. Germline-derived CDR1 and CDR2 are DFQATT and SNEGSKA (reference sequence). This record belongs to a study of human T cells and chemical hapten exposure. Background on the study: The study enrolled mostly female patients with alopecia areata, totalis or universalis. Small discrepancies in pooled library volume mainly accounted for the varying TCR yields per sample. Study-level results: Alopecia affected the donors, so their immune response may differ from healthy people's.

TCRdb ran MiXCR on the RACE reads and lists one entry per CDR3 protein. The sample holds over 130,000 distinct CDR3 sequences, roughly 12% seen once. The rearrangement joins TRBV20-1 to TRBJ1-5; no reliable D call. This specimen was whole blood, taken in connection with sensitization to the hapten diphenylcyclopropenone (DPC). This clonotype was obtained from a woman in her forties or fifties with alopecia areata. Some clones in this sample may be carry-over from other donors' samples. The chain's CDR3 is CSAREWGNQPQHF. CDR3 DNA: TGCAGTGCTAGAGAGTGGGGCAATCAGCCCCAGCATTTT.